This T cell receptor (beta chain) appears in the sequencing data of a study of blood T cell repertoires in COVID-19. V was shortened by 1 base and J by 1 base, with 16 bases between the two germline ends. The CDR3 runs to 17 residues. Germline CDR1 is LNHDA and CDR2 is SQIVND (reference sequence). In the original processing: Amplified reference gene primers provided the basis for estimating nucleated cell counts. This table comes from immunoSEQ multiplex PCR, and its TCRdb copy is limited to in-frame clones, with some not included. V, J and clone size are taken as reported in that table, and D and trimming were inferred from the DNA itself. The data contain 280,000 or so clones, roughly 90% of them singletons. Individuals drawn from 20 to 25 US areas were about 18 to 100 years old. Participants' own reports of clinical history determined their cohort assignment.

This TCR was recovered from a woman aged 18 to 35 with acute COVID-19. The chain links TRBV19 to TRBJ2-5; perhaps TRBD2 as D (5 bases). The material sequenced was PBMCs or T cells enriched from blood (not recorded which). Here the CDR3 DNA reads TGTGCCAGTAGTATAGCTCCGGGGTTGGGCCGCCAAGAGACCCAGTACTTC. Its protein product is CASSIAPGLGRQETQYF.